Below, 5 T cell receptor beta chains from the same sample are listed, as sequenced in a study of T cells in localized non-small cell lung cancer. Only in-frame clones appear in the TCRdb table, and some are missing; sequencing was by immunoSEQ multiplex PCR. The table has about 70,000 clones, approximately 88% seen once. Sequenced material: peripheral blood, taken before any cancer treatment. The receptors shown here come from a female donor older than 55 with stage I lung adenocarcinoma.

The chain has TRBV4-1 and TRBJ2-7; 11 nucleotides agree with TRBD1. This CDR3 is 16 amino acids long. V was clipped by 1 base and J by 3 bases; unmatched bases: 5. Germline lookup yields CDR1 MGHRA and CDR2 YSYEKL. This CDR3 reads CASSQVGTGGVYEQYF. The CDR3, as DNA: TGCGCCAGCAGCCAAGTAGGGACAGGGGGAGTCTACGAGCAGTACTTC.

The chain carries TRBV18 and TRBJ2-7; D gene unclear. The CDR3 has 13 amino acids. V was trimmed by 2 bases and J by 9 bases, leaving 14 bases between them. Germline V gene sequence: CDR1 KGHSH, CDR2 LQKENI. Written as DNA, the CDR3 is TGTGCCAGCTCACCAGGTGATGCTTTGAGGCAGTACTTC. Translating it yields CASSPGDALRQYF.

The chain links TRBV6-1 to TRBJ2-1, with TRBD2 matching 7 bases. CDR3 size: 13 residues. Trimming removed 1 base from V and 9 bases from J; junction bases left unmatched: 3. Germline lookup yields CDR1 MNHNS and CDR2 SASEGT. CDR3 region: CASSEVLAVEQFF. CDR3 bases: TGTGCCAGCAGTGAAGTTCTAGCGGTTGAGCAGTTCTTC.

The chain links TRBV5-1 to TRBJ2-2; 11 bases map to TRBD2. This CDR3 is 20 amino acids long. V trimming: 4 bases; J trimming: 0 bases; junction bases outside the gene matches: 14. The germline V gene encodes CDR1 SGHRS and CDR2 YFSETQ. The CDR3 nucleotides read TGCGCCAGCAGCGTACCGATTCGAGGACTAGCGGGTTCGAACACCGGGGAGCTGTTTTTT. Translated: CASSVPIRGLAGSNTGELFF.

The rearrangement uses TRBV5-1 and TRBJ1-1, with D maybe TRBD1 (5 bases). This CDR3 has 14 residues. Deletions cut 4 bases from V and 4 bases from J, with 14 bases between. The germline CDR1 and CDR2 sequences are SGHRS and YFSETQ. The CDR3 DNA follows: TGCGCCAGCAGCCCCCTCCAGGGAGGCACTGAAGCTTTCTTT. This gives the protein CASSPLQGGTEAFF. Supplemented by reference TRBV5-1 and TRBJ1-1, the full variable domain reads KAGVTQTPRYLIKTRGQQVTLSCSPISGHRSVSWYQQTPGQGLQFLFEYFSETQRNKGNFPGRFSGRQFSNSRSEMNVSTLELGDSALYLCASSPLQGGTEAFFGQGTRLTVV.